These 18 T cell receptor beta chains originate from one sample sequenced in a study of T cell repertoires in cytomegalovirus infection. Their specific antigens are unknown. MiXCR was run by TCRdb on the reads, yielding one entry per CDR3 protein. The data show about 570,000 distinct CDR3 sequences, with roughly 43% seen just once and around 50% held by the top ten. The source material was cultured PBMCs, sampled from culture after CMV antigen stimulation. The receptors were gathered from a human donor in good health (CMV status not recorded). Some clones in this sample may be carry-over from other donors' samples.

This clonotype has just a few counts. The chain couples TRBV7-9 to TRBJ2-1; D is unclear. V dropped 5 bases and J dropped 4 bases, with 15 bases sitting between them. This CDR3 is 15 amino acids long. Looked up from germline, CDR1 is SEHNR and CDR2 is FQNEAQ (reference sequence). The CDR3, as DNA: TGTGCCAGCAGCCGCCCGGGTAATTCGTACAATGAGCAGTTCTTC. Its protein is CASSRPGNSYNEQFF.

The chain carries TRBV7-9 and TRBJ2-3; D possibly matches TRBD1 or TRBD2 (7 bases each). The V end was cut by 4 bases, the J end by 8 bases, with 16 bases between. The CDR3 runs to 14 residues. Germline CDR1 and CDR2: SEHNR and FQNEAQ (reference sequence). The CDR3 bases are TGTGCCAGCAGCTCCTGGGGAGGGGGCCCTACGCAGTATTTT. This gives the protein CASSSWGGGPTQYF.

This clonotype has a handful of counts. The rearrangement joins TRBV5-1 to TRBJ1-5; D is unclear. CDR1 and CDR2 from the germline V gene are SGHRS and YFSETQ. The germline V and J ends were trimmed by 4 bases and 5 bases, with 10 bases remaining between them. The CDR3 contains 13 residues. CDR3 coding DNA: TGCGCCAGCAGCACCGGGCCTGATCAGCCCCAGCATTTT. Translating gives CASSTGPDQPQHF.

In this sample, this clonotype turned up a few times. V and J are TRBV6-6 and TRBJ2-2, with 11 bases matching TRBD1. Germline V lookup: CDR1 MNHNY, CDR2 SVGAGI (reference sequence). This CDR3 has 15 residues. The V segment lost 2 bases and the J segment 6 bases; nucleotides outside the gene matches: 2. CDR3 in amino acids: CASSYVGQGAGELFF. For the CDR3, the DNA is TGTGCCAGCAGTTACGTGGGACAGGGGGCCGGGGAGCTGTTTTTT.

This clonotype came up a few times. The chain links TRBV12-3 or TRBV12-4 to TRBJ2-7, with D perhaps assigned TRBD1 or TRBD2 (5 bases each). The V and J ends lost 6 bases and 6 bases respectively, with 12 bases between them. CDR3 length: 12 amino acids. Here the CDR3 reads CASSPGPLEQYF. In nucleotides, the CDR3 is TGTGCCAGCAGCCCGGGACCCCTCGAGCAGTACTTC.

The chain combines TRBV7-8 with TRBJ1-5; possible D gene TRBD1, 6 bases. Germline V gives CDR1 SGHVS, CDR2 FQNEAQ. Trimming removed 8 bases at V and 6 bases at J, with 17 bases between. The CDR3 runs to 14 residues. CDR3: CASGVWGRGQPQHF. CDR3 coding DNA: TGTGCCAGCGGCGTCTGGGGGCGAGGTCAGCCCCAGCATTTT.

This clonotype was picked up a small number of times. The rearrangement uses TRBV7-2 and TRBJ2-3; tentative D call: TRBD2 (5 bases). Trimming shortened V by 9 bases and J by 1 base, and 17 bases separated the two germline ends. In germline, CDR1 is SGHTA, CDR2 FQGNSA. This CDR3 contains 15 residues. The CDR3 loop is CASDESGIRTDTQYF. CDR3 nucleotide sequence: TGTGCCAGTGATGAGTCGGGAATTCGCACAGATACGCAGTATTTT.

The chain employs TRBV6-8 and TRBJ2-1; perhaps D is TRBD1 or TRBD2 (6 bases each). This CDR3 contains 12 residues. Germline V gives CDR1 MNHGY, CDR2 SAAAGT. Deletions cut 6 bases from V and 10 bases from J, with 13 bases between. The CDR3 loop is CASSSRGHEQFF. The CDR3 DNA reads as TGTGCCAGCAGCTCCCGGGGGCACGAGCAGTTCTTC.

The chain recombines TRBV7-9 with TRBJ2-4; TRBD2 agrees at 10 bases. The V segment lost 5 bases and the J segment 2 bases; nucleotides outside the gene matches: 6. The CDR3 consists of 16 residues. The germline V gene has CDR1 SEHNR and CDR2 FQNEAQ (reference sequence). The CDR3 DNA sequence: TGTGCCAGCAGCGCCCCAGCGGGGGGGTCCAAAAACATTCAGTACTTC. Translation: CASSAPAGGSKNIQYF.

The count of this clonotype is one. This chain connects TRBV28 to TRBJ2-7; D call uncertain. V was pared by 5 bases and J by 9 bases, with 20 bases between. CDR1 is MDHEN and CDR2 is SYDVKM in the germline V gene. The CDR3 totals 14 residues. The CDR3 loop is CASSPDAANERQYF. The DNA for the CDR3 is TGTGCCAGCAGTCCGGACGCAGCCAACGAGAGGCAGTACTTC.

DNA of the CDR3: TGCGCCAGCAGCCAAGCGGACAGGGGCGATGAAAAACTGTTTTTT. It translates to CASSQADRGDEKLFF. V usage is TRBV4-3 and J usage is TRBJ1-4, with 9 bases aligning to TRBD1. This CDR3 has 15 residues. After removal of 1 base from V and 6 bases from J, the junction contained 3 bases not matched to a gene. The V gene's germline CDR1 is LGHNA and CDR2 YSLEER.

V usage is TRBV6-8 and J usage is TRBJ2-1; D possibly corresponds to TRBD2 (5 bases). The CDR3 contains 12 residues. CDR1 and CDR2 from the germline V gene are MNHGY and SAAAGT. V lost 2 bases and J lost 13, with 12 bases in between. The CDR3 region is CASSYADYPQFF. The CDR3 nucleotides read TGTGCCAGCAGTTACGCCGACTACCCTCAGTTCTTC.

The chain has TRBV7-6 and TRBJ2-7; perhaps TRBD2 as D (6 bases). Germline V lookup: CDR1 SGHVS, CDR2 FNYEAQ. This CDR3 contains 15 residues. V was pared by 4 bases and J by 2 bases, with 15 bases between. CDR3 sequence: CASSYRIGGPYEQYF. The CDR3 DNA sequence: TGTGCCAGCAGCTATCGGATCGGGGGTCCCTACGAGCAGTACTTC.

This clonotype was observed a few times. V is TRBV7-6 and J is TRBJ1-6; D call uncertain. CDR3 size: 14 residues. V was shortened by 1 base and J by 12 bases, with 13 bases between the two germline ends. Germline V gives CDR1 SGHVS, CDR2 FNYEAQ. The chain's CDR3 is CASSLGAGLRPLHF. In nucleotides, the CDR3 is TGTGCCAGCAGCTTAGGGGCAGGACTCAGACCCCTCCACTTT. The full variable domain, in which reference TRBV7-6 and TRBJ1-6 provide the parts outside the CDR3, is GAGVSQSPRYKVTKRGQDVALRCDPISGHVSLYWYRQALGQGPEFLTYFNYEAQQDKSGLPNDRFSAERPEGSISTLTIQRTEQRDSAMYRCASSLGAGLRPLHFGNGTRLTVT.

The CDR3 sequence: CATSRGRSNQPQHF. The CDR3 DNA is TGTGCCACCAGCAGAGGGAGGAGCAATCAGCCCCAGCATTTT. The chain is built from TRBV15 and TRBJ1-5; no firm D call. The CDR3 spans 14 residues. V lost 1 base and J lost 1, with 5 bases in between. Germline lookup yields CDR1 LNHNV and CDR2 YYDKDF (reference sequence).

The chain links TRBV19 to TRBJ1-1, with D possibly being TRBD1 (6 bases). CDR1 is LNHDA and CDR2 is SQIVND in the germline V gene (reference sequence). Between the trimmed V and J ends, which lost 6 bases and 1 base, there was a span of 9 bases. The CDR3 has 13 residues. As DNA, the CDR3 is TGTGCCAGTAGGGAGACAGGGAACACTGAAGCTTTCTTT. Translated, it gives CASRETGNTEAFF.

J is TRBJ2-3 and V is TRBV19; the D call may be TRBD1 or TRBD2 (5 bases each). The CDR3 loop spans 14 amino acids. The V and J ends lost 9 bases and 1 base respectively, with 14 bases between them. Germline V gene sequence: CDR1 LNHDA, CDR2 SQIVND (reference sequence). CDR3 amino acids: CASARGGRTDTQYF. CDR3 bases: TGTGCCAGCGCCCGTGGGGGACGCACAGATACGCAGTATTTT.

The V and J genes are TRBV10-3 and TRBJ1-2; D is unresolved. The CDR3 is 12 residues long. Trimming left V 6 bases short and J 4 bases short, with 9 bases between. Germline V gene sequence: CDR1 ENHRY, CDR2 SYGVKD. CDR3: CAIRSDTYGYTF. CDR3 nucleotide sequence: TGTGCCATCAGGTCCGACACCTATGGCTACACCTTC.